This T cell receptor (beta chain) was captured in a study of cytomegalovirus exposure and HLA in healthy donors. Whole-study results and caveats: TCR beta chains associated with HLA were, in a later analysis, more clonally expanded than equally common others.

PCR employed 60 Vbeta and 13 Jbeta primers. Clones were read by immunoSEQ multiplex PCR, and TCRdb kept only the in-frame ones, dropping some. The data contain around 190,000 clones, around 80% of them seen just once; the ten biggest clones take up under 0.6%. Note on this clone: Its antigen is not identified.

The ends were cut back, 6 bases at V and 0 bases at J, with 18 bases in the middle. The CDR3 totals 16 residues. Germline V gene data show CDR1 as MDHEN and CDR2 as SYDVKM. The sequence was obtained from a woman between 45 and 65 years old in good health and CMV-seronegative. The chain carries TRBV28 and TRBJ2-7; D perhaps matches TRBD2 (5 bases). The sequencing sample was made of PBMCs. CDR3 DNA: TGTGCCAGCAGAGAGGGTCTCGCCAGTTACTCCTACGAGCAGTACTTC. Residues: CASREGLASYSYEQYF.